The clone carrying this T cell receptor (beta chain) was counted many times. Its antigen is unidentified. Amplification yielded TCR beta CDR3 regions, with RNA transcripts as the source. The TCR CDR3 was amplified in a first-round RT-PCR using the HTBI primer set. TCRdb recomputed calls from the multiplex PCR reads with MiXCR, one row per CDR3 protein. The table records fewer than 750,000 distinct CDR3 sequences, about 15% of them present only once. The CDR3 loop spans 13 amino acids. The V gene lost 0 bases and the J gene lost 5 bases, with 7 bases spanning the gap. Germline V gene lookup returns CDR1 SGHAT and CDR2 FQNNGV. This sample was included in a study of T cells in Graves' hyperthyroidism and ophthalmopathy. Study outcomes and limitations: Clonotypes that were expanded in thyroid above 0.001 mostly appeared in blood too. From stable hyperthyroidism, ophthalmopathy was separated by a 13 V-J model. Ophthalmopathy, as predicted by the model, came a median approximately 5.9 months after the prediction.

Uncontrolled infection, other autoimmune disease, pregnancy and lactation each barred patients from inclusion. The receptor was derived from a woman between 40 and 55 years old with Graves' ophthalmopathy. The V and J genes are TRBV11-2 and TRBJ2-5; no clear D gene. The sample was blood. CDR3 loop: CASSLEFGETQYF. DNA for the CDR3: TGTGCCAGCAGCTTAGAATTTGGTGAGACCCAGTACTTC.